This T cell receptor (beta chain) was sequenced in a study of shared clonotypes between healthy human individuals. Germline V CDR1 and CDR2: MNHEY, SVGAGI. This CDR3 is 13 amino acids long. V was cut by 2 bases and J by 6 bases, with 11 bases left in between. Points from the study as a whole: Read depth was anticipated to influence clonotype sharing among donors. Limited genetic and exposure-history diversity came from having few donors.

The deep-level immunoSEQ assay was used. Among the unsorted PBMC samples, replicate PCRs used around 300 ng DNA, 25,000 to 30,000 T cell genomes. TCRdb keeps only in-frame clones here, not all; method: immunoSEQ multiplex PCR. The table shows approximately 500,000 clones, with 60% to 85% occurring only once. About this clone itself: Antigen unknown.

The chain recombines TRBV6-5 with TRBJ2-7; D gene ambiguous. The sample taken for sequencing was PBMCs. This receptor was identified in a woman between 35 and 50 years old in good health. Some clones in this sample may be carry-over from other donors' samples. CDR3 region: CASSYTRTGEQYF. The CDR3 nucleotides are TGTGCCAGCAGTTACACGCGGACGGGCGAGCAGTACTTC.